The clone carrying this TCR beta chain was detected a few times. Each donor's blood draw was 8.5 to 10 milliliters of peripheral blood. Each sample used at least 6 million PBMCs. This entry comes from a study of blood T cells in healthy people across ages. Alongside a J-beta primer mix, a sample-barcoded 5' primer served in a second PCR lasting roughly 6 to 11 cycles. No fewer than 3 million CDR3-containing paired-end reads came from each sample. TCRdb reprocessed the 5' RACE reads via MiXCR and lists one record per CDR3 protein. Found here are 1.5 million to 2 million distinct CDR3 sequences, about 50% of them singletons; the top ten hold approximately 2%. Germline V gene sequence: CDR1 SGHAT, CDR2 FQNNGV. V dropped 5 bases and J dropped 4 bases, with 14 bases sitting between them. The CDR3 totals 14 residues.

This TCR was recovered from a woman aged 40-49 years in good health. The material sequenced was blood. V is TRBV11-2 and J is TRBJ2-5; D is ambiguous. CDR3 coding DNA: TGTGCCAGCAGCCATGAAGGTCTGAGAGAGACCCAGTACTTC. Translated, it gives CASSHEGLRETQYF.